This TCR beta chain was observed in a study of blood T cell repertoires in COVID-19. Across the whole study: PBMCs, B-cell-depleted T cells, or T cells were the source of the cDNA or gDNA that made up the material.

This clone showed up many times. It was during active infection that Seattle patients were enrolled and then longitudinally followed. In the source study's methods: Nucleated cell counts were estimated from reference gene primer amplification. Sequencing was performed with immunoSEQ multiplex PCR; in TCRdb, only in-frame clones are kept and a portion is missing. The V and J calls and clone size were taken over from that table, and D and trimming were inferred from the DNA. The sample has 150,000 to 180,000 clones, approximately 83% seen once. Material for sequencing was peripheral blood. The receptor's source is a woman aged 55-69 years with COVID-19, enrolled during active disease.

CDR3 sequence (DNA): TGCAGCGTTGTTCAGGGATTGAAGGGCTACACCTTC. Its protein product is CSVVQGLKGYTF. The chain links TRBV29-1 to TRBJ1-2; tentatively, D is TRBD1 (5 bases). Germline V CDR1 and CDR2: SQVTM, ANQGSEA. The CDR3 length is 12 residues. The V end was cut by 4 bases, the J end by 8 bases, with 14 bases between.